The next 14 T cell receptor beta chains were all read from a single sample in a study of T cell responses to AZD1222 COVID-19 vaccine. The assay was immunoSEQ multiplex PCR, and TCRdb's table has in-frame clones only and misses some. The data hold about 84,000 clones, with approximately 83% observed a single time. Source: peripheral blood, taken 28 days after the second AZD1222 dose. The source is an adult who received the AZD1222 COVID-19 vaccine.

The chain has TRBV11-3 and TRBJ2-2, with D hard to call. The germline V gene has CDR1 SGHNT and CDR2 YENEEA. Trimming removed 0 bases at V and 7 bases at J, with 6 bases between. The CDR3 has 13 residues. CDR3 amino acids: CASSLDSYGELFF. CDR3 coding DNA: TGTGCCAGCAGCTTAGACAGCTACGGGGAGCTGTTTTTT. The complete variable domain, with remaining parts taken from reference TRBV11-3 and TRBJ2-2, reads EAGVVQSPRYKIIEKKQPVAFWCNPISGHNTLYWYLQNLGQGPELLIRYENEEAVDDSQLPKDRFSAERLKGVDSTLKIQPAELGDSAVYLCASSLDSYGELFFGEGSRLTVL.

V is TRBV30 and J is TRBJ1-2; 9 bases align to TRBD1. The germline V gene has CDR1 GTSNPN and CDR2 SVGIG (reference sequence). The CDR3 loop spans 14 amino acids. The V and J ends lost 5 bases and 4 bases, in that order; junction bases with no gene match: 8. CDR3 sequence: CAWLKRQGVYGYTF. The CDR3 DNA reads TGTGCCTGGCTAAAAAGACAGGGGGTCTATGGCTACACCTTC.

This chain links TRBV3-1 (or the pseudogene TRBV3-2) with TRBJ1-2; no definite D call. Trimming pared 3 bases from V and 4 bases from J, leaving 9 bases between. This CDR3 has 13 amino acids. CDR1 is LGHDT, CDR2 YNNKEL, per germline (reference sequence). CDR3 sequence reads: CASSQGIAYGYTF. In DNA, the CDR3 is TGTGCCAGCAGCCAGGGCATCGCCTATGGCTACACCTTC.

The gene calls are TRBV27 and TRBJ2-2; D is perhaps TRBD1 or TRBD2 (5 bases each). CDR1 is MNHEY, CDR2 SMNVEV, per germline (reference sequence). The CDR3 spans 15 residues. Trimming removed 9 bases at V and 2 bases at J, with 16 bases between. The CDR3 DNA sequence: TGTGCCAGTGCCAGGGCTAGCACTAACACCGGGGAGCTGTTTTTT. Translation gives CASARASTNTGELFF.

The gene calls are TRBV6-5 and TRBJ1-2; no clear D. The CDR3 covers 12 residues. V was pared by 6 bases and J by 8 bases, with 13 bases between. Germline V lookup: CDR1 MNHEY, CDR2 SVGAGI. The CDR3 reads CASSYRPYGYTF. As DNA, the CDR3 is TGTGCCAGCAGCTACAGACCTTACGGCTACACCTTC.

The V call is TRBV7-2, the J call TRBJ2-2; no reliable D call. The germline V and J ends were trimmed by 5 bases and 0 bases, with 7 bases remaining between them. Looked up from germline, CDR1 is SGHTA and CDR2 is FQGNSA. This CDR3 has 14 amino acids. The CDR3 loop reads CASSPLANTGELFF. CDR3 sequence (DNA): TGTGCCAGCAGCCCCCTTGCGAACACCGGGGAGCTGTTTTTT.

J is TRBJ2-3 and V is TRBV15; 8 bases line up with TRBD2. CDR1 LNHNV and CDR2 YYDKDF come from the germline V gene (reference sequence). This CDR3 spans 16 amino acids. The V and J ends lost 1 base and 2 bases, in that order; junction bases with no gene match: 5. The CDR3 here is CATSRGGLASTDTQYF. The CDR3 nucleotides are TGTGCCACCAGCAGAGGAGGACTAGCTTCCACAGATACGCAGTATTTT.

The chain couples TRBV24-1 to TRBJ2-5; a weak D match, TRBD1 (6 bases). Germline V gene sequence: CDR1 KGHDR, CDR2 SFDVKD. V lost 3 bases and J lost 2, with 15 bases in between. The length of the CDR3 is 16 residues. CDR3 coding DNA: TGTGCCACCAGTGATCCGCGGACAGCCTTACAAGAGACCCAGTACTTC. The encoded protein is CATSDPRTALQETQYF.

This rearrangement joins TRBV7-2 to TRBJ2-3, with D possibly matching TRBD2 (6 bases). The CDR3 sequence is 12 residues long. Germline assignment: CDR1 SGHTA and CDR2 FQGNSA. V lost 4 bases and J lost 5, with 7 bases in between. The CDR3 nucleotides are TGTGCCAGCAGCTCGGGACTAGATACGCAGTATTTT. This translates into CASSSGLDTQYF.

By share, this clone ranks as medium-sized. The V and J genes are TRBV29-1 and TRBJ2-6, with 12 bases identical to TRBD1. The CDR3 runs to 16 residues. In germline, CDR1 is SQVTM, CDR2 ANQGSEA. The junction had 10 bases not matched to a gene; V was cut back by 7 bases and J by 6 bases. The CDR3 protein is CSASGTGGSLANVLTF. As DNA, the CDR3 is TGCAGCGCCTCCGGGACAGGGGGCTCTCTGGCCAACGTCCTGACTTTC.

The chain recombines TRBV10-3 with TRBJ1-4; tentatively, D is TRBD1 (5 bases). CDR3 length: 14 residues. With 3 bases removed from V and 6 bases from J, the gap between germline ends came to 11 bases. Looked up from germline, CDR1 is ENHRY and CDR2 is SYGVKD. The CDR3 DNA reads TGTGCCATCAGTGATCTTCAGGGTGATGAAAAACTGTTTTTT. It codes for CAISDLQGDEKLFF.

The chain carries TRBV3-1 (or the pseudogene TRBV3-2) and TRBJ2-3; TRBD2 aligns across 8 bases. From germline, CDR1 is LGHDT and CDR2 YNNKEL (reference sequence). Germline trimming cut 2 bases from V and 2 bases from J; bases unmatched to any gene: 6. The CDR3 has 16 residues. DNA of the CDR3: TGTGCCAGCAGCCAATTTAGCGGGATCCCCACAGATACGCAGTATTTT. It yields the protein CASSQFSGIPTDTQYF.

The chain links TRBV5-5 to TRBJ2-1, with 14 positions matching TRBD2. V lost 4 bases, J lost 7 bases, and 10 bases stayed unmatched. Germline assignment: CDR1 SGHKS and CDR2 YYEKEE (reference sequence). This CDR3 comprises 17 residues. CDR3 amino acids: CASSVSTGLAGGNEQFF. The CDR3 region has the DNA TGTGCCAGCAGCGTATCAACAGGACTAGCGGGAGGTAATGAGCAGTTCTTC.

The chain has TRBV18 and TRBJ2-1, with D possibly matching TRBD1 (7 bases). Germline CDR1 KGHSH, CDR2 LQKENI. Trimming took off 2 bases at V and 5 bases at J, with 19 bases between the two ends. The CDR3 has 17 amino acids. CDR3 in amino acids: CASSPAGQWAIDNEQFF. The CDR3 DNA reads TGTGCCAGCTCACCAGCGGGACAGTGGGCCATTGACAATGAGCAGTTCTTC. Full variable domain (rest looked up from reference TRBV18 and TRBJ2-1): NAGVMQNPRHLVRRRGQEARLRCSPMKGHSHVYWYRQLPEEGLKFMVYLQKENIIDESGMPKERFSAEFPKEGPSILRIQQVVRGDSAAYFCASSPAGQWAIDNEQFFGPGTRLTVL.